This T cell receptor beta chain was identified in a study of cytomegalovirus exposure and HLA in healthy donors. All donors participated as healthy donors of bone marrow. Between the trimmed V and J ends, which lost 1 base and 4 bases, there was a span of 6 bases. Per germline, CDR1 MGHRA and CDR2 YSYEKL. This CDR3 comprises 13 residues. The PCR employed 60 Vbeta primers together with 13 Jbeta primers. This table comes from immunoSEQ multiplex PCR, and its TCRdb copy is limited to in-frame clones, with some not included. The sample records fewer than 100,000 clones, 78% being singletons. Study-level results: A later analysis revealed that TCR association rates differed between HLA loci, peaking at DRB1 and bottoming out at HLA-C.

As to this clone: The antigen remains unidentified.

The source material was PBMCs. The rearrangement joins TRBV4-1 to TRBJ2-3; no clear D. The receptor's source is a woman aged 40 to 50 in good health and CMV-seropositive. DNA for the CDR3: TGCGCCAGCAGCCAAGTAATTCCAGATACGCAGTATTTT. Translated, it gives CASSQVIPDTQYF.